The 4 T cell receptor beta chains in this list originate from one sample, sequenced in a study of identifying expanded T cells in peripheral blood. Profiling relied on immunoSEQ multiplex PCR, and the TCRdb table lists in-frame clones only, not all of them. This sample has about 94,000 clones, with around 90% found just once. The sample taken for sequencing was blood. The origin of the receptors is a person between 18 and 70 years old in good health.

This sequence joins TRBV12-2 and TRBJ1-5; the table's D call, TRBD1, was not checked against the DNA. TRBV12-2 is labeled a pseudogene. CDR3 length: 17 residues. The CDR3 loop is CASRLALQVNSNQPQHF. CDR3 DNA: TGTGCAAGTCGCTTAGCGCTACAGGTTAATAGCAATCAGCCCCAGCATTTT.

The chain is built from TRBV10-2 and TRBJ1-4, with D possibly being TRBD1 (5 bases). The V gene lost 7 bases and the J gene lost 0 bases, with 9 bases spanning the gap. CDR1 and CDR2 (germline): WSHSY, SAAADI. This CDR3 has 14 amino acids. This CDR3 is CASTGTATNEKLFF. The CDR3 bases are TGCGCCAGCACAGGGACTGCAACTAATGAAAAACTGTTTTTT.

CDR3 protein: CASSFSPRLNTEAFF. CDR3 DNA: TGTGCCAGCAGCTTCTCCCCCAGGTTGAACACTGAAGCTTTCTTT. V is TRBV7-9 and J is TRBJ1-1; no definite D call. The CDR3 is made up of 15 amino acids. Germline lookup yields CDR1 SEHNR and CDR2 FQNEAQ (reference sequence). Trimming took 3 bases from V and 0 from J, leaving 11 bases between them.

The rearrangement joins TRBV13 to TRBJ2-7, with D perhaps matching TRBD1 (6 bases). This CDR3 is 16 amino acids long. CDR1 is PRHDT, CDR2 FYEKMQ, per germline (reference sequence). V was trimmed by 0 bases and J by 2 bases, leaving 14 bases between them. The CDR3 protein is CASSLGWGKGAYEQYF. The CDR3 coding sequence is TGTGCCAGCAGCTTAGGGTGGGGAAAGGGGGCCTACGAGCAGTACTTC.